The 8 T cell receptor beta chains listed next were all sequenced from one sample in a study of shared clonotypes between healthy human individuals. Some clones are missing from TCRdb's copy, which holds only in-frame ones; the method was immunoSEQ multiplex PCR. The top ten clones hold 0.37% of a sample with 2 million to 2.5 million clones, 92% of them seen once. Sequences were obtained from naive CD4+ T cells from PBMCs. As to subset: CD45RA+ positively selected. Receptors were obtained from a man between 18 and 35 years old in good health. Some clones in this sample may be carry-over from other donors' samples.

The V gene is TRBV7-9, the J gene TRBJ2-5; no clear D gene. The CDR3 runs 16 residues. The germline V gene has CDR1 SEHNR and CDR2 FQNEAQ (reference sequence). The V and J ends lost 4 bases and 1 base respectively, with 16 bases between them. CDR3 nucleotides: TGTGCCAGCAGCTCCGGGCTCACCCTCTCCCAAGAGACCCAGTACTTC. Translating it yields CASSSGLTLSQETQYF.

J is TRBJ2-5 and V is TRBV5-1, with 11 bases lining up with TRBD2. This CDR3 is built from 15 residues. The germline CDR1 and CDR2 sequences are SGHRS and YFSETQ. Trimming at V came to 4 bases and at J to 5 bases, leaving 7 bases not matched to a gene. The CDR3 spells CASSGTSGSRETQYF. DNA for the CDR3: TGCGCCAGCAGCGGCACTAGCGGGAGCAGGGAGACCCAGTACTTC.

The chain recombines TRBV19 with TRBJ1-5; 7 bases map to TRBD1. Germline V gene sequence: CDR1 LNHDA, CDR2 SQIVND (reference sequence). Losses at the gene ends were 7 bases for V and 5 bases for J; bases not matched to a gene: 11. The CDR3 sequence is 15 residues long. The CDR3 DNA is TGTGCCAGTACCTACCCCGGGCAGGGGGATCAGCCCCAGCATTTT. Translating it yields CASTYPGQGDQPQHF. Full variable domain (rest looked up from reference TRBV19 and TRBJ1-5): DGGITQSPKYLFRKEGQNVTLSCEQNLNHDAMYWYRQDPGQGLRLIYYSQIVNDFQKGDIAEGYSVSREKKESFPLTVTSAQKNPTAFYLCASTYPGQGDQPQHFGDGTRLSIL.

This chain uses TRBV7-8 with TRBJ2-5, with D perhaps TRBD1 (5 bases). Germline V CDR1 and CDR2: SGHVS, FQNEAQ. CDR3 length equals 19 residues. The V gene lost 2 bases and the J gene lost 3 bases, with 25 bases spanning the gap. Here the CDR3 DNA reads TGTGCCAGCAGCTTAAGGTCTTCAGGGTTCGTAAGCTTAGAAGAGACCCAGTACTTC. The encoded protein is CASSLRSSGFVSLEETQYF.

This clone was counted between two and nine times. Additional DNA sequences in this sample encode the identical CDR3. The chain joins TRBV2 to TRBJ1-4, with 7 bases lining up with TRBD1. The CDR3 extends over 14 amino acids. The V gene end was trimmed by 6 bases and the J gene end by 0 bases; junction bases not matched to a gene: 1. In germline, CDR1 is SNHLY, CDR2 FYNNEI. The CDR3 spells CASSGQATNEKLFF. CDR3 coding DNA: TGTGCCAGCAGCGGACAGGCAACTAATGAAAAACTGTTTTTT.

Remarks on this clone: One junction end does not reproduce the germline sequence, and a read error may be involved. This sample also contains other DNA sequences that code for the same CDR3. The chain carries TRBV28 and TRBJ1-4, with D possibly being TRBD1 (6 bases). Germline V CDR1 and CDR2: MDHEN, SYDVKM. The CDR3 covers 15 residues. CDR3 sequence: CASSLGGTTNEKLFF. In DNA, the CDR3 is TGTGCCAGCAGTTTAGGGGGGACAACGAATGAAAAACTGTTTTTT.

This clone was counted between two and nine times. The chain is built from TRBV9 and TRBJ2-1; D not resolved. V was clipped by 1 base and J by 9 bases, with 8 bases between them. Germline CDR1 SGDLS, CDR2 YYNGEE. This CDR3 spans 12 amino acids. Written as DNA, the CDR3 is TGTGCCAGCAGCGTAATTTCCGGTGAGCAGTTCTTC. This encodes CASSVISGEQFF.

The chain couples TRBV5-1 to TRBJ1-4; TRBD1 is a possible D gene (6 bases). V dropped 5 bases and J dropped 7 bases, with 18 bases sitting between them. Germline V gives CDR1 SGHRS, CDR2 YFSETQ. CDR3 length: 15 amino acids. The CDR3 region is CASRLIAGVGEKLFF. CDR3 sequence (DNA): TGCGCCAGCAGATTAATCGCAGGGGTGGGTGAAAAACTGTTTTTT. Full variable domain (rest looked up from reference TRBV5-1 and TRBJ1-4): KAGVTQTPRYLIKTRGQQVTLSCSPISGHRSVSWYQQTPGQGLQFLFEYFSETQRNKGNFPGRFSGRQFSNSRSEMNVSTLELGDSALYLCASRLIAGVGEKLFFGSGTQLSVL.